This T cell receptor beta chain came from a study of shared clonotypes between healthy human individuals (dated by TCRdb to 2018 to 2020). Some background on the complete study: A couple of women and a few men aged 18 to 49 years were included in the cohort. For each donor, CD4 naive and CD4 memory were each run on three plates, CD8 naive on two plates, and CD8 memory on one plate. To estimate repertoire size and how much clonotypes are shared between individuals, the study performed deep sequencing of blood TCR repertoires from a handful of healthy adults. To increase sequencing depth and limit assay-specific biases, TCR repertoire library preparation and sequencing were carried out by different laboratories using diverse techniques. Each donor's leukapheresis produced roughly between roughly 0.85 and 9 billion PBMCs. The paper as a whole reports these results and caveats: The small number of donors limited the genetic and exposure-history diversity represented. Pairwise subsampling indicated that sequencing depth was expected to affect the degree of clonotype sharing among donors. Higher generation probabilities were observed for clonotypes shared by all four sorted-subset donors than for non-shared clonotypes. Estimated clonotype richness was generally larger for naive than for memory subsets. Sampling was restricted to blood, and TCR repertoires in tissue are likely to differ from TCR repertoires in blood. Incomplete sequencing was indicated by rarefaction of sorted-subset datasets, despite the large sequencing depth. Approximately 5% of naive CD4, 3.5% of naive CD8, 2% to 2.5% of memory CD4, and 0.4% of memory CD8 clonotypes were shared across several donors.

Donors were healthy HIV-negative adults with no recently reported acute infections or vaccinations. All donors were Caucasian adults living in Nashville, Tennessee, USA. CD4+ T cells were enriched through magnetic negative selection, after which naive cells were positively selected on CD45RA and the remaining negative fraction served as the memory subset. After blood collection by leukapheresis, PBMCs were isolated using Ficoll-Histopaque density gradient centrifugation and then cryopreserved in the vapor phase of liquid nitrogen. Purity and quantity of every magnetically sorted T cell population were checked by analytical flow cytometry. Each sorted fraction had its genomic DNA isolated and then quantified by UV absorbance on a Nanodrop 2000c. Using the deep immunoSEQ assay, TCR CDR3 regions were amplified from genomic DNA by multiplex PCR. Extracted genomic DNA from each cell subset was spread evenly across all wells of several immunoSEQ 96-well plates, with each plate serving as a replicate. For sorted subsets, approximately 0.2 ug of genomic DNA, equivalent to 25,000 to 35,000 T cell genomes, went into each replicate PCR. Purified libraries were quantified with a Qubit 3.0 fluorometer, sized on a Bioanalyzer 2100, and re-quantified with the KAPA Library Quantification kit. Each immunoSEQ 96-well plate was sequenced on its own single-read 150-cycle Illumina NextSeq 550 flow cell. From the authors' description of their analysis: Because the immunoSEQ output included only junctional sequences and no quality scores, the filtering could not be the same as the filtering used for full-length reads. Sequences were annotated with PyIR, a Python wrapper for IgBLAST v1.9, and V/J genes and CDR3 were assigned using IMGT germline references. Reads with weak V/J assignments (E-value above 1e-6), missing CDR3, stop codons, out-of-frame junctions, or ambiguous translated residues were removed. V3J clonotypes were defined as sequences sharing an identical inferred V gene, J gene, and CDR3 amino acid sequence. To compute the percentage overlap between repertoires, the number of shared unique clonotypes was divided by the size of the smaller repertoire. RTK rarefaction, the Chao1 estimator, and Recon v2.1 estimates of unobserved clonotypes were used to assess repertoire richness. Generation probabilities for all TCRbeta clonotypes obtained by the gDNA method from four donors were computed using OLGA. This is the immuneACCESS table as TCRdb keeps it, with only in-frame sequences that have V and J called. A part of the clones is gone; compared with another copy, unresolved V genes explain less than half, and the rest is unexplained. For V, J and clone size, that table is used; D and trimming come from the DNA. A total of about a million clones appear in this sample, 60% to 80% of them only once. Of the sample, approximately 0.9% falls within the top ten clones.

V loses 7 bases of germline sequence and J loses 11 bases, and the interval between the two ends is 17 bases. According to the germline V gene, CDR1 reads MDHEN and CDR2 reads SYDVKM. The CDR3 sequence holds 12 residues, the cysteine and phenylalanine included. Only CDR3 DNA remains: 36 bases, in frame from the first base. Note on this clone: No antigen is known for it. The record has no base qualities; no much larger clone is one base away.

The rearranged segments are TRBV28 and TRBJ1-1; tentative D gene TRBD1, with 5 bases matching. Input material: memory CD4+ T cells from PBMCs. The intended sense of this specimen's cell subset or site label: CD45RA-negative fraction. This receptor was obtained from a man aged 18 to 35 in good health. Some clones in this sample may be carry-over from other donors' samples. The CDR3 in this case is CASTPPVGAAFF. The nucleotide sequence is TGTGCCAGCACCCCTCCGGTCGGGGCGGCTTTCTTT.